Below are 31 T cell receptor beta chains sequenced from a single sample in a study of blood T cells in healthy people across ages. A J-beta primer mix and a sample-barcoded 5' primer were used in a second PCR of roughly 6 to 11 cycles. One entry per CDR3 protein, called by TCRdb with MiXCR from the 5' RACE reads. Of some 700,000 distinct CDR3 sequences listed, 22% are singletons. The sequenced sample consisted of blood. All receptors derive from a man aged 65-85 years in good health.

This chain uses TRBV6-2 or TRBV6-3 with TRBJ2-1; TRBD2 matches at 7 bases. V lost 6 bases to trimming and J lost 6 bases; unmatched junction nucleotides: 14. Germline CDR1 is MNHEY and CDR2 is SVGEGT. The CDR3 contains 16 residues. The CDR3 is CASRAWSGAFGNEQFF. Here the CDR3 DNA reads TGTGCCAGCAGGGCCTGGAGCGGGGCCTTCGGCAATGAGCAGTTCTTC.

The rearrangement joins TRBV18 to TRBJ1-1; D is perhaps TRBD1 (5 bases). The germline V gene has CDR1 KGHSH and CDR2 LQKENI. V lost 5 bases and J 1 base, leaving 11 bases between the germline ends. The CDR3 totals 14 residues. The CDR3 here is CASSTETANTEAFF. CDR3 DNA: TGTGCCAGCTCAACCGAGACAGCGAACACTGAAGCTTTCTTT.

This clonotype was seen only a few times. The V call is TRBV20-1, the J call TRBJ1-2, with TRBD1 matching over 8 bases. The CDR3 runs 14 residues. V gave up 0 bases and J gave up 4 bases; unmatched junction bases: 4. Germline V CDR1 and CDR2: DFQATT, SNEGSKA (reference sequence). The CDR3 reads CSAREAGGGYGYTF. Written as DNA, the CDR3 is TGCAGTGCTAGAGAGGCAGGGGGCGGCTATGGCTACACCTTC.

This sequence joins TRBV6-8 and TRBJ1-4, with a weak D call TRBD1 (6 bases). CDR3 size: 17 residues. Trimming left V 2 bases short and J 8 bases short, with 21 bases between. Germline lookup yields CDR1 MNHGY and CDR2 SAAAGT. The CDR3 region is CASSYEVWGAKREKLFF. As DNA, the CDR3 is TGTGCCAGCAGTTACGAAGTCTGGGGGGCAAAAAGAGAAAAACTGTTTTTT.

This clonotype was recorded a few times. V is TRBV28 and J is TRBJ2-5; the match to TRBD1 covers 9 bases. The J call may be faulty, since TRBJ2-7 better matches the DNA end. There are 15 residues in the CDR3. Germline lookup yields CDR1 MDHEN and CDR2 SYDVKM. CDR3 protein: CASSTAGTGRYEQYF. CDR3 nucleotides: TGTGCCAGCAGTACCGCCGGGACAGGGAGGTACGAGCAGTACTTC.

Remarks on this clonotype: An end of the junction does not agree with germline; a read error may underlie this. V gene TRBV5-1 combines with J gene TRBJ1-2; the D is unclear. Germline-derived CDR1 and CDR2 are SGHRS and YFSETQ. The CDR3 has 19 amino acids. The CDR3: CANSLGVLGGSGSNYGYTF. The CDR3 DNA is TGCGCCAACAGCTTGGGTGTGTTGGGCGGATCCGGCTCCAACTATGGCTACACCTTC.

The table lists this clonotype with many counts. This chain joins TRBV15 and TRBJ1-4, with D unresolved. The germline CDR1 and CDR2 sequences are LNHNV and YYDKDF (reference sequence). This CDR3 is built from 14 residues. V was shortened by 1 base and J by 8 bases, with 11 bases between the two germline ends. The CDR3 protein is CATSRGEGLEKLFF. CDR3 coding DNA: TGTGCCACCAGCAGAGGGGAGGGTTTGGAAAAACTGTTTTTT.

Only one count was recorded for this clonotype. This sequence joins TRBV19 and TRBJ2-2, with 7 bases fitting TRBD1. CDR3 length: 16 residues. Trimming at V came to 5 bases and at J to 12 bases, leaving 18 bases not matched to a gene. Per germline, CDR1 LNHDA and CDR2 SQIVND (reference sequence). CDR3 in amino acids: CASSWAQGTNNEKLFF. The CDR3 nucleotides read TGTGCCAGTAGTTGGGCACAGGGGACGAACAACGAGAAGCTGTTTTTT.

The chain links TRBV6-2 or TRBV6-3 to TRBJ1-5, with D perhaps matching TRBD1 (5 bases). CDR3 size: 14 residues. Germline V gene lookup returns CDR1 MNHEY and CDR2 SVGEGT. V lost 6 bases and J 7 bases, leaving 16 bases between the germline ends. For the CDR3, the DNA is TGTGCCAGCAGACGACTGTCCCCAGGGCAGCCCCAGCATTTT. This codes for CASRRLSPGQPQHF.

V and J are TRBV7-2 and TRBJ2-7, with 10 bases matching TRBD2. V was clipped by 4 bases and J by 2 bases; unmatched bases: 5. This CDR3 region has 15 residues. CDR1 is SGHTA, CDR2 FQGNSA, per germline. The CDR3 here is CASSWTSGPTYEQYV. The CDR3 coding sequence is TGTGCCAGCAGCTGGACTAGCGGTCCTACCTACGAGCAGTACGTC.

Written as DNA, the CDR3 is TGTGCCAGCAGCTTAGGGACGGACGCCGAGCAGTACGTC. It specifies CASSLGTDAEQYV. This chain links TRBV11-1 with TRBJ2-7; D ambiguous. CDR1 is SGHAT and CDR2 is FQDESV in the germline V gene (reference sequence). CDR3 length: 13 residues. Between the trimmed V and J ends, which lost 1 base and 6 bases, there was a span of 10 bases.

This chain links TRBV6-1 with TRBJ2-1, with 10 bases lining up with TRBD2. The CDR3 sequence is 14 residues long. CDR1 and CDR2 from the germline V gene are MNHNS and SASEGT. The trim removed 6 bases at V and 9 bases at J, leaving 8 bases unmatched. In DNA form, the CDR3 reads TGTGCCAGCAGCCCGGGACTAGCGTCCGGTGAGCAGTTCTTC. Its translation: CASSPGLASGEQFF.

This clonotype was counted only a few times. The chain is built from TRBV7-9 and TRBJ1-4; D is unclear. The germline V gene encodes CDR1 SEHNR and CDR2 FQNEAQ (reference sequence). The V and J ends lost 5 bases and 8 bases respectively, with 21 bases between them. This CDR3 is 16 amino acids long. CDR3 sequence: CASSRRRTLLREKLFF. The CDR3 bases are TGTGCCAGCAGCCGACGACGGACCCTCCTGAGGGAAAAACTGTTTTTT. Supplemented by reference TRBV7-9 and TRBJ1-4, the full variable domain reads DTGVSQNPRHKITKRGQNVTFRCDPISEHNRLYWYRQTLGQGPEFLTYFQNEAQLEKSRLLSDRFSAERPKGSFSTLEIQRTEQGDSAMYLCASSRRRTLLREKLFFGSGTQLSVL.

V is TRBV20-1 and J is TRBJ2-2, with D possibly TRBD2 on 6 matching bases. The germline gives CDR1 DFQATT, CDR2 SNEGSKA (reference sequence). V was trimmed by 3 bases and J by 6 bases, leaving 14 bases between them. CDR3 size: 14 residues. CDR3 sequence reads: CSARGGVDAGELFF. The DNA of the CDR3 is TGCAGTGCTAGGGGCGGGGTTGACGCCGGGGAGCTGTTTTTT.

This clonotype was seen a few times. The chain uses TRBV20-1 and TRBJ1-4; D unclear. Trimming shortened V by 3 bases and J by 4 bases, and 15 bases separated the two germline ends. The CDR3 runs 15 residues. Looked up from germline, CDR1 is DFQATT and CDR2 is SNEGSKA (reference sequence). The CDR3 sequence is CSASIRARDNEKLFF. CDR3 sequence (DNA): TGCAGTGCTAGTATCCGGGCGAGGGATAATGAAAAACTGTTTTTT.

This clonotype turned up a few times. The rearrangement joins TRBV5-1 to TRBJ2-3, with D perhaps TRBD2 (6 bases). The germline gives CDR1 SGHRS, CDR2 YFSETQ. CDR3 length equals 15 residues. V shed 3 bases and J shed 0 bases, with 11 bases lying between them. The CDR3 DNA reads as TGCGCCAGCAGCTCCCGGGACTCGAGCACAGATACGCAGTATTTT. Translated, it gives CASSSRDSSTDTQYF.

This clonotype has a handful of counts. As DNA, the CDR3 is TGCAGTGCTACACTAGCGGGGGGGCGCAAAAACATTCAGTACTTC. Its translation is CSATLAGGRKNIQYF. This chain connects TRBV20-1 to TRBJ2-4; TRBD2 aligns across 13 bases. Germline V lookup: CDR1 DFQATT, CDR2 SNEGSKA (reference sequence). The CDR3 is 15 amino acids. Trimming took 4 bases from V and 3 from J; bases not matched to a gene: 3.

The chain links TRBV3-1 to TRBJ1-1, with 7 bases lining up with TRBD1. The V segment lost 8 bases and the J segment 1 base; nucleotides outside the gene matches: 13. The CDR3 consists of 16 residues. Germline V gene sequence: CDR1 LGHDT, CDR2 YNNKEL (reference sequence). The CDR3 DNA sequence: TGTGCCAGCGGGGATACCGGACAGGACCAGAACACTGAAGCTTTCTTT. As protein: CASGDTGQDQNTEAFF.

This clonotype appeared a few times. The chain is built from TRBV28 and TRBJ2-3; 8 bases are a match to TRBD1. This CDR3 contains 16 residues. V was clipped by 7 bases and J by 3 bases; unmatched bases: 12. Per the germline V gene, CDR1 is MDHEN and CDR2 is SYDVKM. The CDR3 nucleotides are TGTGCCAGCAAGAGACAGGGGACCCGGGTTACAGATACGCAGTATTTT. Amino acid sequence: CASKRQGTRVTDTQYF. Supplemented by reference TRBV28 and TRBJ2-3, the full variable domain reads DVKVTQSSRYLVKRTGEKVFLECVQDMDHENMFWYRQDPGLGLRLIYFSYDVKMKEKGDIPEGYSVSREKKERFSLILESASTNQTSMYLCASKRQGTRVTDTQYFGPGTRLTVL.

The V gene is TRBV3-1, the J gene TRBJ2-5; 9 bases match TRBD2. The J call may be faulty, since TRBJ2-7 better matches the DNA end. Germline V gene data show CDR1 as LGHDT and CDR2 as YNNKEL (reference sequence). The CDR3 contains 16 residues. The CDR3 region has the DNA TGTGCCAGCAGCCAAGCTGGAGCGGGGGGAATATACGAGCAGTACTTC. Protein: CASSQAGAGGIYEQYF.

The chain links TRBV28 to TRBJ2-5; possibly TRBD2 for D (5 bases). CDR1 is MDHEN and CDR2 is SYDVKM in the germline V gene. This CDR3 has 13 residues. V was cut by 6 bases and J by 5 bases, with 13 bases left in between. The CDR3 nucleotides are TGTGCCAGCAGCAAGGACTTAGCCGAGACCCAGTACTTC. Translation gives CASSKDLAETQYF.

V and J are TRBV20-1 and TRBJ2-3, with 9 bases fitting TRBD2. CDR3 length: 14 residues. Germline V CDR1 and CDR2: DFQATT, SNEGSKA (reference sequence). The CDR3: CSPGESGRKDTQYF. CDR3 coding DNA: TGCAGCCCGGGGGAAAGCGGGAGGAAGGATACGCAGTATTTT.

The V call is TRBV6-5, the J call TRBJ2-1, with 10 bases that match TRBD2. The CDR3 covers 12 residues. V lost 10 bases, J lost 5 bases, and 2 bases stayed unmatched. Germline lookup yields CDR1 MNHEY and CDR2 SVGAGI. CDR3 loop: CATSGGHNEQFF. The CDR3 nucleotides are TGTGCCACTAGCGGGGGTCACAATGAGCAGTTCTTC.

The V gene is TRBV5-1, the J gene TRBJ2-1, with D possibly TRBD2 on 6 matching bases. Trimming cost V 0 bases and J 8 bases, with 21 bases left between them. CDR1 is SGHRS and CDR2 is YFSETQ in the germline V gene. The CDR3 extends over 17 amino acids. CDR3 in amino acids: CASSLGAGRVSGDEQFF. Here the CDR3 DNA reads TGCGCCAGCAGCTTGGGCGCGGGACGTGTCTCTGGAGATGAGCAGTTCTTC.

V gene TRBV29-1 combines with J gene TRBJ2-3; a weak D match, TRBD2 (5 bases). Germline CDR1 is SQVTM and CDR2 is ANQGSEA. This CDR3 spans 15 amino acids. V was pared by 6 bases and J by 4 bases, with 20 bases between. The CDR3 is CSVLRTSYSADTQYF. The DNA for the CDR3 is TGCAGCGTGCTCCGGACTTCCTACTCGGCAGATACGCAGTATTTT.

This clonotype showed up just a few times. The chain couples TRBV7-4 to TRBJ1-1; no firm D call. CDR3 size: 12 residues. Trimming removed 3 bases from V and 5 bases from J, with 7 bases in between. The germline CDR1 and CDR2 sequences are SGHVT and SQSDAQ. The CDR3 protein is CASSFEETEAFF. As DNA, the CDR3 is TGTGCCAGCAGCTTTGAGGAGACTGAAGCTTTCTTT.

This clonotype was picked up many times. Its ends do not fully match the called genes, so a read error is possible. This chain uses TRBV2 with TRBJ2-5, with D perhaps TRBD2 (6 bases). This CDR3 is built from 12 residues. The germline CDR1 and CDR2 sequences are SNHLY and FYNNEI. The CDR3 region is CASIGGANFRFF. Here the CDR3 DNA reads TGTGCCAGCATCGGGGGAGCAAACTTTAGGTTCTTC.

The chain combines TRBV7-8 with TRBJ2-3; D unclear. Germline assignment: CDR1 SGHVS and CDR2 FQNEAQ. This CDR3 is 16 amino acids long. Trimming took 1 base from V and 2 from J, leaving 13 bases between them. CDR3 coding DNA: TGTGCCAGCAGCTTAGAGGCTAGAAGGCCCACAGATACGCAGTATTTT. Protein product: CASSLEARRPTDTQYF.

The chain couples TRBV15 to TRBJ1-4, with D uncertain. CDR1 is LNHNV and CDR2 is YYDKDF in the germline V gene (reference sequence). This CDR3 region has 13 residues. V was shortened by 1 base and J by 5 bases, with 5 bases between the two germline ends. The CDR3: CATSRVENEKLFF. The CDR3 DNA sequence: TGTGCCACCAGCAGAGTGGAAAATGAAAAACTGTTTTTT.

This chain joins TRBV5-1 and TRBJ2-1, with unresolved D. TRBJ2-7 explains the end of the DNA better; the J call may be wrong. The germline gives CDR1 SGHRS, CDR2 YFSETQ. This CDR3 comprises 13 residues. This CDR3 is CASSKRATYEQYF. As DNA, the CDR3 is TGCGCCAGCAGCAAAAGAGCCACCTACGAGCAGTACTTC.

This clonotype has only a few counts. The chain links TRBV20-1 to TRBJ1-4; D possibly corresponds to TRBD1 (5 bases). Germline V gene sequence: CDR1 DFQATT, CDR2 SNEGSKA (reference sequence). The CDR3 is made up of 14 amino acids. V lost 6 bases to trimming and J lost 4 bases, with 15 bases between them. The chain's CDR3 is CSAILQGHNEKLFF. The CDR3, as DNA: TGCAGTGCCATCCTTCAGGGCCATAATGAAAAACTGTTTTTT.